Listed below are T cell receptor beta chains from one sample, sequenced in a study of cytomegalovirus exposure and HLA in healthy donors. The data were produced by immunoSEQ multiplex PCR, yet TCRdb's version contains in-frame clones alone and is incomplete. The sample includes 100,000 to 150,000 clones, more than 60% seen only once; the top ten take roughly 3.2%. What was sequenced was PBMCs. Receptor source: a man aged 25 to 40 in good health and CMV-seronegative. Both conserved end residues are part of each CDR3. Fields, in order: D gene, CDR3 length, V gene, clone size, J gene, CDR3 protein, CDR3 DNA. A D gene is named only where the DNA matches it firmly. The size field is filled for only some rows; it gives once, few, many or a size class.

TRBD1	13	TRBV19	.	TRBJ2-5	CATRQGRGETQYF	TGTGCCACAAGACAGGGGCGAGGTGAGACCCAGTACTTC
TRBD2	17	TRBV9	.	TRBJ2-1	CASSVGGTSGRLDEQFF	TGTGCCAGCAGCGTAGGGGGAACTAGCGGGAGACTTGATGAGCAGTTCTTC
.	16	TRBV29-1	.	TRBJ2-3	CSVGAGVRGRTDTQYF	TGCAGCGTGGGGGCGGGGGTTCGGGGGCGGACAGATACGCAGTATTTT
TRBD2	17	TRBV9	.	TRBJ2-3	CASSVGGIAGGGDTQYF	TGTGCCAGCAGCGTAGGAGGGATAGCGGGAGGAGGTGATACGCAGTATTTT
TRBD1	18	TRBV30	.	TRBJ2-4	CAWSVLSGTGGSFDIQYF	TGTGCCTGGAGTGTACTATCAGGGACAGGGGGTAGCTTTGACATTCAGTACTTC
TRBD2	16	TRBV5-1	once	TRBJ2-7	CASSLQAGAGLYEQYF	TGCGCCAGCAGCTTGCAGGCGGGAGCGGGGCTCTACGAGCAGTACTTC
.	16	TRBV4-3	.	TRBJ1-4	CASSQAPGVSEEKLFF	TGCGCCAGCAGCCAAGCACCGGGAGTCAGTGAAGAAAAACTGTTTTTT
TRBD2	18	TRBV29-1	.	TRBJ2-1	CSVEELETSGSSYNEQFF	TGCAGCGTTGAAGAGCTGGAGACTAGCGGGAGTTCGTACAATGAGCAGTTCTTC
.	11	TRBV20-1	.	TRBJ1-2	CSATSGSGYTF	TGCAGTGCTACCTCGGGGTCTGGCTACACCTTC
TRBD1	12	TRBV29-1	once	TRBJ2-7	CSVGQGSSEQYF	TGCAGCGTCGGACAGGGTTCCAGCGAGCAGTACTTC
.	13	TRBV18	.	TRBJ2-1	CASSPSLQREQFF	TGTGCCAGCTCACCCTCCCTCCAGCGTGAGCAGTTCTTC
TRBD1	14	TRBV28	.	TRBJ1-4	CASNLQGGDEKLFF	TGTGCCAGCAACCTACAGGGGGGGGATGAAAAACTGTTTTTT
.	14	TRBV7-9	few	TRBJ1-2	CASSLALGGGGYTF	TGTGCCAGCAGCTTAGCGCTGGGGGGAGGCGGCTACACCTTC
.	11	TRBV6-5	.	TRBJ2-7	CASSRGNEQYF	TGTGCCAGCTCTCGGGGGAACGAGCAGTACTTC
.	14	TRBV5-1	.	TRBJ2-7	CASNQETNSYEQYF	TGCGCCAGTAACCAGGAAACGAACTCCTACGAGCAGTACTTC
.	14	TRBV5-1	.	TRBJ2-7	CASSLEGLGTEQYF	TGCGCCAGCAGCTTGGAAGGACTGGGAACCGAGCAGTACTTC
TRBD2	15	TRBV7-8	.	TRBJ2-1	CASSVTSGLPNEQFF	TGTGCCAGCAGCGTCACTAGCGGTCTTCCCAATGAGCAGTTCTTC
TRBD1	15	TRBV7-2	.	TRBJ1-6	CASSLEDRVYSPLHF	TGTGCCAGCAGCTTAGAAGACAGGGTCTACTCACCCCTCCACTTT
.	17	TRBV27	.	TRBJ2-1	CASSPPPPSGGYNEQFF	TGTGCCAGCAGTCCGCCCCCCCCCAGCGGAGGCTACAATGAGCAGTTCTTC
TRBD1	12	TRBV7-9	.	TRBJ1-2	CSSSWGQGENTF	TGTTCCAGCAGCTGGGGACAGGGCGAGAACACCTTC
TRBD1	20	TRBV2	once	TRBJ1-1	CASSGMQGAYSTASNTEAFF	TGTGCCAGCAGTGGTATGCAGGGGGCTTATTCAACCGCGAGTAACACTGAAGCTTTCTTT
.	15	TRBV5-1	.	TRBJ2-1	CASSSSERVRDEQFF	TGCGCCAGCAGCTCCTCAGAGCGGGTCAGGGACGAGCAGTTCTTC
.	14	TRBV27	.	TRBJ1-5	CASSLTGYNQPQHF	TGTGCCAGCAGTTTAACAGGTTACAATCAGCCCCAGCATTTT
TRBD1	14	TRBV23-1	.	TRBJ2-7	CASSLWAGGYEQYF	TGCGCCAGCAGTCTCTGGGCAGGGGGCTACGAGCAGTACTTC
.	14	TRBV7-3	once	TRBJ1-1	CASSSPTARGKAFF	TGTGCCAGCAGCTCCCCAACCGCCAGAGGGAAGGCTTTCTTT
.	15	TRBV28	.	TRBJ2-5	CASRNSDRKQETQYF	TGTGCCAGCAGAAATTCGGACAGAAAGCAAGAGACCCAGTACTTC
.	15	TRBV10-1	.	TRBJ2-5	CASSDEVPARKTQYF	TGCGCCAGCAGTGATGAGGTGCCAGCGAGAAAGACCCAGTACTTC
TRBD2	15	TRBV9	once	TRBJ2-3	CASSENLGGGNTQYF	TGTGCCAGCAGCGAAAACCTTGGGGGAGGGAATACGCAGTATTTT
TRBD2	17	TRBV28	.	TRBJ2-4	CASSPGLAVLAKNIQYF	TGTGCCAGCAGTCCGGGACTAGCGGTTCTAGCCAAAAACATTCAGTACTTC